The 18 T cell receptor beta chains in this list originate from one sample, sequenced in a study of T cell repertoires in cytomegalovirus infection. TCRdb used MiXCR to reprocess the reads, holding one entry per CDR3 protein. Of about 180,000 distinct CDR3 sequences in the sample, approximately 15% were seen once. The material sequenced was PBMCs. The receptors here all came from a human donor in good health (CMV status not recorded). Some clones in this sample may be carry-over from other donors' samples.

This clonotype showed up many times. This rearrangement joins TRBV12-3 or TRBV12-4 to TRBJ1-1; D is undetermined. Between the trimmed V and J ends, which lost 6 bases and 5 bases, there was a span of 16 bases. This CDR3 region has 14 residues. CDR3 sequence reads: CASSFLTEGTEAFF. The CDR3 DNA reads TGTGCCAGCAGCTTCCTAACCGAGGGAACTGAAGCTTTCTTT.

This clonotype showed up many times. This chain links TRBV6-2 or TRBV6-3 with TRBJ2-5, with no clear D. Per the germline V gene, CDR1 is MNHEY and CDR2 is SVGEGT. Deletions cut 0 bases from V and 1 base from J, with 6 bases between. CDR3 length: 14 residues. CDR3 in amino acids: CASSYSVVQETQYF. CDR3 DNA: TGTGCCAGCAGTTACTCGGTGGTCCAAGAGACCCAGTACTTC.

In this sample, this clonotype turned up many times. V is TRBV2 and J is TRBJ2-7, with D perhaps matching TRBD1 (5 bases). Looked up from germline, CDR1 is SNHLY and CDR2 is FYNNEI. V shed 6 bases and J shed 4 bases, with 19 bases lying between them. CDR3 length equals 15 residues. CDR3 loop: CASRTPRGKGYEQYF. DNA for the CDR3: TGTGCCAGCAGAACCCCTAGGGGAAAGGGATACGAGCAGTACTTC.

There are a few counts of this clonotype. V usage is TRBV6-2 or TRBV6-3 and J usage is TRBJ2-7; the D gene is possibly TRBD1 (5 bases). Germline values: CDR1 MNHEY, CDR2 SVGEGT. V shed 0 bases and J shed 3 bases, with 9 bases lying between them. The length of the CDR3 is 14 residues. The CDR3 DNA follows: TGTGCCAGCAGTTACTCCCAGGGCCACTACGAGCAGTACTTC. Its translation is CASSYSQGHYEQYF.

The gene calls are TRBV4-3 and TRBJ2-1; D gene unclear. V was clipped by 0 bases and J by 9 bases, with 15 bases between them. CDR1 and CDR2 from the germline V gene are LGHNA and YSLEER. The CDR3 has 15 amino acids. CDR3 nucleotides: TGCGCCAGCAGCCAAGATCCCCAGGCCCCCGTTGAGCAGTTCTTC. It specifies CASSQDPQAPVEQFF.

This clonotype was counted ten times or more. V usage is TRBV10-3 and J usage is TRBJ1-2; D not certain. Trimming removed 0 bases from V and 4 bases from J, with 12 bases in between. The CDR3 has 15 amino acids. CDR1 and CDR2 from the germline V gene are ENHRY and SYGVKD. CDR3 loop: CAISESRGGPYGYTF. The CDR3 nucleotides are TGTGCCATCAGTGAGTCGCGTGGCGGACCCTATGGCTACACCTTC.

This clonotype has at least ten counts. This chain links TRBV20-1 with TRBJ2-1, with 9 bases lining up with TRBD2. The ends lost 3 bases at V and 0 bases at J; junction bases unmatched: 3. The CDR3 totals 15 residues. Germline V CDR1 and CDR2: DFQATT, SNEGSKA (reference sequence). The CDR3 loop reads CSARGGRDSYNEQFF. CDR3 in DNA: TGCAGTGCTAGGGGCGGGAGGGACTCCTACAATGAGCAGTTCTTC.

This clonotype was seen many times. This chain joins TRBV7-8 and TRBJ2-1, with 9 bases matching TRBD2. The CDR3 is made up of 15 amino acids. The J segment lost 8 bases and the V segment lost 0 bases, leaving 5 bases of the junction unmatched. The germline gives CDR1 SGHVS, CDR2 FQNEAQ. The CDR3 nucleotides read TGTGCCAGCAGCTTAGCGCGAGTAGCGGGGGATGAGCAGTTCTTC. It specifies CASSLARVAGDEQFF.

V usage is TRBV10-3 and J usage is TRBJ2-1; D possibly corresponds to TRBD1 (6 bases). CDR3 length: 15 amino acids. CDR1 is ENHRY, CDR2 SYGVKD, per germline. Trimming took off 6 bases at V and 4 bases at J, with 16 bases between the two ends. This CDR3 is CAIRERDIPYNEQFF. The CDR3 DNA reads as TGTGCCATCAGGGAACGGGACATCCCTTACAATGAGCAGTTCTTC.

This clonotype was found many times. The chain is built from TRBV28 and TRBJ1-1; unclear D gene. This CDR3 is 14 amino acids long. Between the trimmed V and J ends, which lost 5 bases and 0 bases, there was a span of 10 bases. Germline CDR1 is MDHEN and CDR2 is SYDVKM. The CDR3 here is CASSRHGVNTEAFF. The CDR3 DNA reads TGTGCCAGCAGTAGACACGGAGTGAACACTGAAGCTTTCTTT.

The table lists this clonotype with a few counts. V gene TRBV25-1 combines with J gene TRBJ2-7; maybe TRBD1 (5 bases). This CDR3 comprises 15 residues. From germline, CDR1 is MGHDK and CDR2 SYGVNS. Trimming removed 4 bases from V and 0 bases from J, with 13 bases in between. The CDR3 nucleotides are TGTGCCAGCAGTGTATTGGCAGGGATCTCCTACGAGCAGTACTTC. Protein sequence: CASSVLAGISYEQYF.

In this sample, this clonotype turned up many times. J is TRBJ2-5 and V is TRBV7-9, with 8 bases matching TRBD1. The V segment lost 5 bases and the J segment 6 bases; nucleotides outside the gene matches: 11. CDR1 SEHNR and CDR2 FQNEAQ come from the germline V gene (reference sequence). The CDR3 sequence is 15 residues long. The CDR3 region is CASSKIRDRSQTQYF. CDR3 bases: TGTGCCAGCAGCAAGATCCGGGACAGGTCTCAGACCCAGTACTTC.

This clonotype showed up just a few times. This rearrangement joins TRBV7-2 to TRBJ2-4, with TRBD2 matching 11 bases. This CDR3 is built from 15 residues. V gave up 3 bases and J gave up 6 bases; unmatched junction bases: 4. The germline CDR1 and CDR2 sequences are SGHTA and FQGNSA. The CDR3 region is CASSFLAGGGNIQYF. CDR3 DNA: TGTGCCAGCAGCTTCCTAGCGGGAGGAGGAAACATTCAGTACTTC.

This clonotype was counted at least ten times. CDR3 amino acids: CASSTGSTDTQYF. The CDR3 nucleotides are TGTGCCAGCAGCACCGGCTCCACAGATACGCAGTATTTT. The V gene is TRBV7-3, the J gene TRBJ2-3, with no clear D. The CDR3 contains 13 residues. CDR1 SGHTA and CDR2 FQGTGA come from the germline V gene. V was clipped by 5 bases and J by 2 bases, with 8 bases between them.

This clonotype has ten or more counts. The rearrangement joins TRBV10-3 to TRBJ1-2; D remains ambiguous. CDR1 and CDR2 (germline): ENHRY, SYGVKD. Trimming stripped 0 bases from V and 8 bases from J, with 10 bases between. CDR3 length: 13 amino acids. The CDR3 DNA reads TGTGCCATCAGTGAGTCCACAGCTGGCGGCTACACCTTC. It yields the protein CAISESTAGGYTF.

The chain recombines TRBV5-1 with TRBJ1-1; D is possibly TRBD1 (5 bases). The CDR3 runs 12 residues. V gave up 4 bases and J gave up 1 base, with 5 bases separating them. The V gene's germline CDR1 is SGHRS and CDR2 YFSETQ. Here the CDR3 DNA reads TGCGCCAGCAGCGGGGCGAACACTGAAGCTTTCTTT. Its translation is CASSGANTEAFF.

The gene calls are TRBV12-3 or TRBV12-4 and TRBJ1-1, with no clear D. The CDR3 runs to 13 residues. Trimming left V 3 bases short and J 6 bases short, with 11 bases between. The CDR3 here is CASSFKIGAEAFF. The DNA of the CDR3 is TGTGCCAGCAGTTTTAAGATTGGGGCTGAAGCTTTCTTT.

J is TRBJ2-3 and V is TRBV5-1; D is tentatively TRBD1 or TRBD2 (6 bases each). The CDR3 is 16 amino acids. Germline V CDR1 and CDR2: SGHRS, YFSETQ. V was pared by 0 bases and J by 3 bases, with 14 bases between. The CDR3 DNA is TGCGCCAGCAGCTTGGCCCTCGGAGGGGGTACAGATACGCAGTATTTT. Translation gives CASSLALGGGTDTQYF.